The rows below give T cell receptor beta chains drawn from one sample of a study of CD8+ T cells in alopecia areata. Sequencing used immunoSEQ multiplex PCR; TCRdb keeps in-frame clones, though not all of them. The top ten hold 4.5% to 6% of the sample, which has over 150,000 clones, around 50% seen once. Sequencing used CD8+ T cells sorted from blood. The receptor source for this set is a human donor in good health. Both conserved end residues are part of each CDR3. Fields, in order: D gene, J gene, clone size, V gene, CDR3 protein, CDR3 DNA. The D gene is left open where the match is weak. Only part of the rows carry a size: once, few, many, or a class if the clone is expanded.

>-|TRBJ1-2|few|TRBV11-2
CASSFWPREGVTSYGYTF
TGTGCCAGCAGCTTCTGGCCCAGAGAAGGGGTCACCTCCTATGGCTACACCTTC
>-|TRBJ2-5|-|TRBV6-1
CASSEGRTLQETQYF
TGTGCCAGCAGTGAAGGCAGGACCCTTCAAGAGACCCAGTACTTC
>-|TRBJ2-3|-|TRBV6-1
CASSLTQGGTDTQYF
TGTGCCAGCAGCCTTACGCAGGGTGGCACAGATACGCAGTATTTT
>-|TRBJ2-3|-|TRBV7-9
CASSLSPGRSDTQYF
TGTGCCAGCAGCTTAAGCCCCGGGCGGTCGGATACGCAGTATTTT
>-|TRBJ2-7|-|TRBV13
CASSSVGQPPQGQYF
TGTGCCAGCAGCTCCGTTGGCCAGCCACCCCAGGGGCAGTACTTC
>-|TRBJ2-3|few|TRBV9
CASSVGGLRTDTQYF
TGTGCCAGCAGCGTAGGGGGTCTCCGCACAGATACGCAGTATTTT
>TRBD1|TRBJ2-5|-|TRBV6-6
CASGDRESYSVAQYF
TGTGCCAGCGGGGACAGGGAGAGCTATTCGGTGGCCCAGTACTTC
>-|TRBJ2-3|-|TRBV4-2
CASSQDSSRPRKDTQYF
TGTGCCAGCAGCCAAGATTCCAGCAGACCGAGGAAAGATACGCAGTATTTT
>-|TRBJ2-7|few|TRBV4-1
CASSLTGPYEQYF
TGCGCCAGCAGCCTGACGGGTCCCTACGAGCAGTACTTC
>-|TRBJ2-2|few|TRBV5-4
CASSLGVNTGELFF
TGTGCCAGCAGCCTAGGGGTGAACACCGGGGAGCTGTTTTTT
>TRBD1|TRBJ2-5|-|TRBV5-1
CASSWDRVGQETQYF
TGCGCCAGCAGCTGGGACAGGGTGGGGCAAGAGACCCAGTACTTC
>-|TRBJ2-1|few|TRBV27
CASSLYRVGEQFF
TGTGCCAGCAGTCTTTACAGGGTTGGAGAGCAGTTCTTC
>TRBD1|TRBJ2-7|-|TRBV27
CASRAQGLFYEQYF
TGTGCCAGCAGGGCACAGGGGCTGTTCTACGAGCAGTACTTC
>-|TRBJ1-1|few|TRBV7-9
CASSLDRGEAFF
TGTGCCAGCAGCTTGGACCGGGGTGAAGCTTTCTTT
>TRBD2|TRBJ2-5|-|TRBV6-4
CAISEPGGQRGRETQYF
TGTGCCATCAGTGAGCCGGGAGGGCAGCGAGGGCGGGAGACCCAGTACTTC
>-|TRBJ1-2|once|TRBV4-1
CASSLKSLTAYLNF
TGCGCCAGCAGCCTTAAGTCCCTGACTGCGTACCTGAACTTC
>-|TRBJ2-2|-|TRBV30
CAWSALDAGELFF
TGTGCCTGGAGTGCCCTCGACGCCGGGGAGCTGTTTTTT
>-|TRBJ2-3|-|TRBV2
CPALVGNTQYF
TGCCCCGCCCTAGTCGGTAATACGCAGTATTTT
>-|TRBJ2-1|few|TRBV29-1
CSVESGGKVFDEQFF
TGCAGCGTTGAGTCTGGGGGCAAAGTGTTCGATGAGCAGTTCTTC
>-|TRBJ2-3|-|TRBV6-1
CASSERIPYTDTQYF
TGTGCCAGCAGTGAACGGATCCCCTACACAGATACGCAGTATTTT
>TRBD1|TRBJ2-3|-|TRBV5-6
CASSLGRGPYSTDTQYF
TGTGCCAGCAGCTTGGGTAGGGGGCCCTATTCCACAGATACGCAGTATTTT
>-|TRBJ1-1|-|TRBV6-1
CASKRRNTEAFF
TGTGCCAGCAAACGCAGGAACACTGAAGCTTTCTTT
>-|TRBJ2-2|-|TRBV5-6
CASSWRNSGPMNTGELFF
TGTGCCAGCAGCTGGCGAAACTCGGGACCGATGAACACCGGGGAGCTGTTTTTT
>TRBD1|TRBJ1-1|-|TRBV13
CASSPPQGGRTEAFF
TGTGCCAGCAGCCCCCCCCAGGGGGGCCGGACTGAAGCTTTCTTT
>TRBD1|TRBJ1-2|-|TRBV5-1
CASSPDRGDGYTF
TGCGCCAGCAGCCCGGACAGGGGTGATGGCTACACCTTC
>TRBD2|TRBJ2-2|few|TRBV9
CASSLQAGGPTGELFF
TGTGCCAGCAGCCTCCAAGCGGGGGGGCCCACCGGGGAGCTGTTTTTT
>TRBD1|TRBJ2-1|-|TRBV27
CASRVMGQYNEQFF
TGTGCCAGCCGGGTGATGGGACAGTACAATGAGCAGTTCTTC
>-|TRBJ2-5|-|TRBV6-5
CASSSAERETQYF
TGTGCCAGCAGCTCCGCCGAAAGGGAGACCCAGTACTTC
>TRBD1|TRBJ2-3|-|TRBV14
CASSQAGQGMTDTQYF
TGTGCCAGCAGTCAAGCCGGACAGGGAATGACAGATACGCAGTATTTT
>-|TRBJ2-7|-|TRBV5-6
CASTSGPEQYF
TGTGCCAGCACCTCCGGGCCCGAGCAGTACTTC
>-|TRBJ1-6|-|TRBV9
CASNSGGNSPLHF
TGTGCCAGCAATTCGGGGGGTAATTCACCCCTCCACTTT
>-|TRBJ1-1|-|TRBV6-5
CASSHPRMNTEAFF
TGTGCCAGCAGCCATCCTCGGATGAACACTGAAGCTTTCTTT
>-|TRBJ1-6|few|TRBV18
CASSPHNGGNNSPLHF
TGTGCCAGCTCACCACACAACGGGGGTAATAATTCACCCCTCCACTTT
>-|TRBJ2-7|-|TRBV12-5
CASGLVPYEQYF
TGTGCTAGTGGTTTGGTACCCTACGAGCAGTACTTC
>-|TRBJ1-5|-|TRBV5-1
CASSLGDNQPQHF
TGCGCCAGCAGCTTGGGGGACAATCAGCCCCAGCATTTT
>-|TRBJ2-5|-|TRBV7-9
CASSGGETRETQYF
TGTGCCAGCAGCGGGGGAGAGACGAGGGAGACCCAGTACTTC
>-|TRBJ1-2|-|TRBV15
CATSGEWENYGYTF
TGTGCCACCAGCGGGGAGTGGGAGAACTATGGCTACACCTTC
>TRBD1|TRBJ1-2|-|TRBV29-1
CSVAGRDREYGYTF
TGCAGCGTTGCTGGGCGGGACAGGGAGTATGGCTACACCTTC
>TRBD2|TRBJ2-1|few|TRBV7-9
CASSNRLAANNEQFF
TGTGCCAGCAGCAACCGACTAGCCGCGAACAATGAGCAGTTCTTC
>TRBD1|TRBJ1-1|-|TRBV5-1
CASSPVGGAGTGEAFF
TGCGCCAGCAGCCCGGTAGGGGGCGCCGGGACAGGTGAAGCTTTCTTT
>-|TRBJ2-1|few|TRBV12-5
CASGLSEQFF
TGTGCTAGTGGTTTGTCTGAGCAGTTCTTC
>-|TRBJ1-2|-|TRBV13
CASSLFVGDGYTF
TGTGCCAGCAGCTTATTTGTCGGCGATGGCTACACCTTC
>-|TRBJ2-7|-|TRBV27
CASSPPGRYHEQYF
TGTGCCAGCAGCCCTCCGGGACGATACCACGAGCAGTACTTC
>TRBD2|TRBJ2-5|-|TRBV5-1
CASSLGTSGVGETQYF
TGCGCCAGCAGCCTGGGGACTAGCGGGGTAGGGGAGACCCAGTACTTC
>-|TRBJ1-4|-|TRBV29-1
CSVGKGGGNEKLFF
TGCAGCGTCGGAAAAGGGGGGGGTAATGAAAAACTGTTTTTT
>-|TRBJ1-2|few|TRBV5-4
CASSGGLLSGYTF
TGTGCCAGCAGCGGCGGTTTGCTCTCCGGCTACACCTTC
>-|TRBJ1-1|-|TRBV4-1
CASSQGDSLNTEAFF
TGCGCCAGCAGCCAAGGCGACAGCTTGAACACTGAAGCTTTCTTT
>-|TRBJ2-2|-|TRBV30
CAWRVSSGPIVTGELFF
TGTGCCTGGAGAGTAAGTTCGGGTCCCATCGTGACCGGGGAGCTGTTTTTT
>-|TRBJ1-5|-|TRBV7-8
CASSLEAGGNQPQHF
TGTGCCAGCAGCTTAGAGGCAGGGGGCAATCAGCCCCAGCATTTT
>-|TRBJ1-2|-|TRBV15
CATSRGFGWNYGYTF
TGTGCCACCAGCAGAGGATTTGGGTGGAACTATGGCTACACCTTC
>TRBD1|TRBJ2-7|few|TRBV29-1
CSVETAHRGSYEQYF
TGCAGCGTTGAAACAGCCCACAGGGGTTCCTACGAGCAGTACTTC
>-|TRBJ2-7|-|TRBV29-1
CSVPGGSEQYF
TGCAGCGTTCCTGGAGGGTCCGAGCAGTACTTC
>-|TRBJ2-7|-|TRBV2
CASSLSRDGNYEQYF
TGTGCCAGCAGTTTGAGCCGGGACGGAAACTACGAGCAGTACTTC
>-|TRBJ2-1|-|TRBV4-1
CASSQAWTDYNEQFF
TGCGCCAGCAGCCAAGCATGGACGGACTACAATGAGCAGTTCTTC